A selection of T cell receptor beta chains follows, all from one sample in a study of T-cell reconstitution after alpha-beta-depleted transplantation in children. Each CDR3 protein is one row after TCRdb ran MiXCR on the PCR reads. This repertoire shows a few hundred thousand distinct CDR3 sequences, approximately 10% found once; its top ten account for approximately 2.3%. Sequences were derived from PBMCs from the stem cell graft donor, sampled from the stem cell graft. Source of these receptors: a human donor who donated a stem cell graft to a child with acute lymphoblastic leukemia. Both conserved end residues are part of each CDR3. A D gene is named only where the DNA matches it firmly. A row's size may be missing; if present it is once, few, many or a size class.

abundance | j_gene | d_gene | v_gene | CDR3nt | CDR3aa
many | TRBJ2-5 | TRBD1 | TRBV29-1 | TGCAGCGGGGACAGGATCCAAGAGACCCAGTACTTC | CSGDRIQETQYF
NA | TRBJ1-5 | NA | TRBV19 | TGTGCCAGTAGTGAACTTAGCAATCAGCCCCAGCATTTT | CASSELSNQPQHF
NA | TRBJ2-3 | TRBD2 | TRBV27 | TGTGCCAGCAGTTTGGCTAGCGGGAGCGTCGGGGATACGCAGTATTTT | CASSLASGSVGDTQYF
many | TRBJ2-3 | NA | TRBV7-2 | TGTGCCAGCAGCGACTCAACGGAACGGCTGGGCACAGATACGCAGTATTTT | CASSDSTERLGTDTQYF
few | TRBJ2-7 | TRBD2 | TRBV28 | TGTGCCAGCAGTTTACCACCACTAGCGGGGGGCTCCTACGAGCAGTACTTC | CASSLPPLAGGSYEQYF
few | TRBJ2-7 | TRBD1 | TRBV27 | TGTGCCAGCGGGACAGCCCCCACTCAATACGAGCAGTACTTC | CASGTAPTQYEQYF
many | TRBJ1-6 | NA | TRBV5-1 | TGCGCCAGCAGCCGGGACGGTAATTCACCCCTCCACTTT | CASSRDGNSPLHF
few | TRBJ1-1 | NA | TRBV29-1 | TGCAGCGTTGAGGCCAGTTCACCCGAAGCTTTCTTT | CSVEASSPEAFF
few | TRBJ2-5 | TRBD2 | TRBV5-1 | TGCGCCAGCAGCTTAGGAGCGGGATATACCCAAGAGACCCAGTACTTC | CASSLGAGYTQETQYF
NA | TRBJ2-7 | NA | TRBV24-1 | TGTGCCACCAGTGATTCATGGGCGAACGAGCAGTACTTC | CATSDSWANEQYF
NA | TRBJ2-3 | TRBD1 | TRBV6-5 | TGTGCCAGCAGTTACGGTACAGGGGGAGATACGCAGTATTTT | CASSYGTGGDTQYF
NA | TRBJ2-1 | NA | TRBV10-3 | TGTGCCATCAGTGACCTAACCGCGGGACATACCAACTACAATGAGCAGTTCTTC | CAISDLTAGHTNYNEQFF
NA | TRBJ2-1 | TRBD2 | TRBV19 | TGTGCCAGTAGACCGGGACTAGCGGGAGTTGAGCAGTTCTTC | CASRPGLAGVEQFF
few | TRBJ2-3 | NA | TRBV5-1 | TGCGCCAGCAGCTCTGGGACAGGGACTAGCAGGGCAGATACGCAGTATTTT | CASSSGTGTSRADTQYF
many | TRBJ1-2 | NA | TRBV4-3 | TGCGCCAGCAGCCAAACAGGGAGTCACTATGGCTACACCTTC | CASSQTGSHYGYTF
few | TRBJ2-5 | TRBD1 | TRBV4-1 | TGCGCCAGCAGCCAAGCGCCGGCGGACAGGTTGGGCGGAGAGACCCAGTACTTC | CASSQAPADRLGGETQYF
NA | TRBJ2-7 | TRBD1 | TRBV29-1 | TGCAGCGCGGGACAGAACTACGAGCAGTACTTC | CSAGQNYEQYF
many | TRBJ2-3 | NA | TRBV7-2 | TGTGCCAGCAGTTCATTGCTGCCAGATACGCAGTATTTT | CASSSLLPDTQYF
few | TRBJ1-1 | NA | TRBV7-2 | TGTGCCAGCAGCACCTTGACTGGAGGGAACACTGAAGCTTTCTTT | CASSTLTGGNTEAFF
few | TRBJ2-2 | TRBD2 | TRBV2 | TGTGCCAGCATTAGCGGACTAGGTTTCACCGGGGAGCTGTTTTTT | CASISGLGFTGELFF
NA | TRBJ1-5 | NA | TRBV20-1 | TGCAGTGCTAGGGAGGACGGTAGCAATCAGCCCCAGCATTTT | CSAREDGSNQPQHF
NA | TRBJ1-1 | NA | TRBV12-3/TRBV12-4 | TGTGCCAGCAAGACTTCAGGGGTCGTTGAAGCTTTCTTT | CASKTSGVVEAFF
few | TRBJ1-4 | NA | TRBV6-5 | TGTGCCAGCAGTTTCTCTGGTGGGGGACGGGGGAATGAAAAACTGTTTTTT | CASSFSGGGRGNEKLFF
few | TRBJ1-2 | TRBD1 | TRBV27 | TGTGCCAGCAGCCGAGGACAGGGTGGCTATGGCTACACCTTC | CASSRGQGGYGYTF
NA | TRBJ1-5 | NA | TRBV5-1 | TGCGCCAGCAGCTTTTCACCCGCGGATCAGCCCCAGCATTTT | CASSFSPADQPQHF
NA | TRBJ1-2 | NA | TRBV5-4 | TGTGCCAGCAGCTCGGGACAAAGCAGTGGCTACACCTTC | CASSSGQSSGYTF
NA | TRBJ2-7 | NA | TRBV20-1 | TGCAGTGCTCCTACGCCCCACTCCCAACCGCCCTACGAGCAGTACTTC | CSAPTPHSQPPYEQYF
few | TRBJ2-7 | NA | TRBV3-1 | TGTGCCAGCAGCCCATTAGGACCGGCCCCAACCTACGAGCAGTACTTC | CASSPLGPAPTYEQYF
few | TRBJ2-1 | TRBD1 | TRBV7-3 | TGTGCCAGCAGCTCGAACAGGGGGCCTTACAATGAGCAGTTCTTC | CASSSNRGPYNEQFF
NA | TRBJ1-4 | NA | TRBV12-3/TRBV12-4 | TGTGCCAGCAATCCGGGACACACAAATGAAAAACTGTTTTTT | CASNPGHTNEKLFF
NA | TRBJ1-2 | NA | TRBV4-3 | TGCGCCAGCAGCCCTCGAAGGGATCATTATGGCTACACCTTC | CASSPRRDHYGYTF
many | TRBJ2-7 | NA | TRBV27 | TGTGCCAGCAGTTTACTCGGGACGCCCTCCTACGAGCAGTACTTC | CASSLLGTPSYEQYF
many | TRBJ2-7 | NA | TRBV27 | TGTGCCAGCAGTCCCGGGGGTAGCGGCTACGAGCAGTACTTC | CASSPGGSGYEQYF
NA | TRBJ2-1 | NA | TRBV7-9 | TGTGCCAGCAGCTTAGTGCCAAACCCCGCGTTCTTC | CASSLVPNPAFF
NA | TRBJ2-3 | TRBD2 | TRBV7-2 | TGTGCCAGCATCCCGAGACTAGCGGGAGTAACGGATACGCAGTATTTT | CASIPRLAGVTDTQYF
many | TRBJ1-4 | NA | TRBV20-1 | TGCAGTGCTAGAGCAGGTGGACGTGTGGAAAAACTGTTTTTT | CSARAGGRVEKLFF
few | TRBJ2-7 | NA | TRBV5-1 | TGCGCCAGCAGCTTGCCCACCCACGAGCAGTACTTC | CASSLPTHEQYF
NA | TRBJ2-1 | TRBD2 | TRBV18 | TGTGCCAGCTCGCAACGGGGGGTTGAGAATGAGCAGTTCTTC | CASSQRGVENEQFF
NA | TRBJ1-1 | NA | TRBV20-1 | TGCAGTGCTAGGGCCCAGTGGGACACTGAAGCTTTCTTT | CSARAQWDTEAFF
many | TRBJ2-3 | TRBD2 | TRBV29-1 | TGCAGCGTTGTAACGCCCTTAGCGGGTTCCACAGATACGCAGTATTTT | CSVVTPLAGSTDTQYF
many | TRBJ2-1 | NA | TRBV5-5 | TGTGCCAGCAGCTTGGAAGCAGGGTCCAATGAGCAGTTCTTC | CASSLEAGSNEQFF
NA | TRBJ2-2 | NA | TRBV12-3/TRBV12-4 | TGTGCCAGCACCCCACGGGCGGTAACGAACACCGGGGAGCTGTTTTTT | CASTPRAVTNTGELFF
NA | TRBJ2-5 | NA | TRBV12-3/TRBV12-4 | TGTGCCAGCGGAAGCCCCCAAGAGACCCAGTACTTC | CASGSPQETQYF
NA | TRBJ2-7 | TRBD2 | TRBV7-9 | TGTGCCAGCAGCCGGGGGCTAGCGGGGACCTCCTACGAGCAGTACTTC | CASSRGLAGTSYEQYF
few | TRBJ2-2 | TRBD1 | TRBV7-2 | TGTGCCAGCAGCTTCCTGGACAGGTCGAACACCGGGGAGCTGTTTTTT | CASSFLDRSNTGELFF
many | TRBJ2-3 | NA | TRBV25-1 | TGTGCCAGCAATACCCCGGGAGCGGGCACAGATACGCAGTATTTT | CASNTPGAGTDTQYF
few | TRBJ2-7 | TRBD2 | TRBV4-3 | TGCGCCAGCAGCCAAGAGGATGAGGCGGGAGGCTTTTCCTACGAGCAGTACTTC | CASSQEDEAGGFSYEQYF
NA | TRBJ2-3 | TRBD2 | TRBV5-5 | TGTGCCAGCAGTTCTAGAGCGGGAGGCACAGATACGCAGTATTTT | CASSSRAGGTDTQYF
NA | TRBJ2-7 | NA | TRBV6-5 | TGTGCCAGCAGTACCTCCGGATACGAGCAGTACTTC | CASSTSGYEQYF
few | TRBJ2-1 | NA | TRBV27 | TGTGCCAGCAGTCGCCCCCCGGGGCTCCGGTATGAGCAGTTCTTC | CASSRPPGLRYEQFF
NA | TRBJ2-5 | NA | TRBV20-1 | TGCAGTGCCCACCGGGCCCTACAAGAGACCCAGTACTTC | CSAHRALQETQYF
many | TRBJ2-1 | TRBD2 | TRBV10-3 | TGTGCCATCAGTGTAGCGCGGGAGGCCCTGGGGGGTGAGCAGTTCTTC | CAISVAREALGGEQFF
few | TRBJ2-7 | NA | TRBV27 | TGTGCCAGCAGTTTTGTCCCGAGCTCCTACGAGCAGTACTTC | CASSFVPSSYEQYF
NA | TRBJ2-2 | TRBD1 | TRBV5-1 | TGCGCCAGCCTCCGGGACAGTCAGGGCGGGGAGCTGTTTTTT | CASLRDSQGGELFF
many | TRBJ2-1 | TRBD2 | TRBV15 | TGTGCCACCAGCAGAGATCCGACTAGCGGCAATGAGCAGTTCTTC | CATSRDPTSGNEQFF
NA | TRBJ2-7 | NA | TRBV4-1 | TGCGCCAGCAGCCAAGACCCCGCTTTGCCCCACGAGCAGTACTTC | CASSQDPALPHEQYF
few | TRBJ2-3 | NA | TRBV6-2/TRBV6-3 | TGTGCCAGCAGTGGCCCAACTAGAATCGGAGATACGCAGTATTTT | CASSGPTRIGDTQYF
many | TRBJ1-3 | NA | TRBV12-3/TRBV12-4 | TGTGCCAGCAGTTTAGATCGGATGAGCTCTGGAAACACCATATATTTT | CASSLDRMSSGNTIYF
NA | TRBJ2-5 | NA | TRBV30 | TGTGCCTGGACAGGGACAGAGACCCAGTACTTC | CAWTGTETQYF